This T cell receptor beta chain was found in a study of vaccination effects on CD4 cells after COVID-19. As for the study in general: Post-vaccine sampling occurred a median 72 days after the second dose. General study results and limits: The study had few convalescent patients and no early post-infection timepoints. Healthy vaccinees had only 1 of 255 vaccine-induced clones cross-react with common cold coronaviruses.

Subsequent to less than twelve days of culture, CD4+ T cells were isolated. It was two doses of either the BNT162b2 or mRNA-1273 vaccine that participants received. Sequenced by immunoSEQ multiplex PCR; TCRdb stores in-frame clones only, minus some. The profile shows about 45,000 clones, roughly two thirds of them singletons. Comment on this clone: Its antigen is not known.

Here the sequenced sample was CD4+ T cells from PBMCs cultured without peptide, taken after COVID-19 vaccination. The receptor was derived from a human donor who received a COVID-19 vaccine.

The CDR3 loop reads CASSDTLFSNQPQHF. In DNA, the CDR3 is TGTGCCAGTAGTGATACCCTATTTAGCAATCAGCCCCAGCATTTT. The chain carries TRBV19 and TRBJ1-5; D remains unclear. V gave up 5 bases and J gave up 0 bases, with 11 bases separating them. The CDR3 sequence is 15 residues long. Germline values: CDR1 LNHDA, CDR2 SQIVND (reference sequence).